A selection of T cell receptor beta chains follows, all from one sample in a study of cytomegalovirus exposure and HLA in healthy donors. Measured with immunoSEQ multiplex PCR; TCRdb has only the in-frame clones, and not every one. The table includes approximately 150,000 clones, 77% detected once. Specimen: PBMCs. All receptors come from a woman aged 40 to 50 in good health and CMV-seropositive. The CDR3 runs from the conserved cysteine through the conserved F or W. The D gene is left open where the match is weak. Clone size is not always given. Where it is, it says once, few, many or a class for expanded clones.

J gene: TRBJ1-5; D gene: TRBD1; clone size: few; V gene: TRBV19; CDR3 DNA: TGTGCCAGTACCTCTTTCCCCGGGACAGGGGGCCGGAATCAGCCCCAGCATTTT; CDR3 protein: CASTSFPGTGGRNQPQHF
J gene: TRBJ1-1; D gene: TRBD1; clone size: .; V gene: TRBV29-1; CDR3 DNA: TGCAGCACATTACAGGGGACTGAAGCTTTCTTT; CDR3 protein: CSTLQGTEAFF
J gene: TRBJ2-3; D gene: TRBD2; clone size: .; V gene: TRBV5-4; CDR3 DNA: TGTGCCAGCAGCCCCGGGACTAGCGGCACAGATACGCAGTATTTT; CDR3 protein: CASSPGTSGTDTQYF
J gene: TRBJ2-1; D gene: .; clone size: .; V gene: TRBV29-1; CDR3 DNA: TGCAGCGTGGCCCCGAGGAATGAGCAGTTCTTC; CDR3 protein: CSVAPRNEQFF
J gene: TRBJ2-1; D gene: .; clone size: .; V gene: TRBV30; CDR3 DNA: TGTGCTGGAGAGGAATACAATGAGCAGTTCTTC; CDR3 protein: CAGEEYNEQFF
J gene: TRBJ2-1; D gene: TRBD2; clone size: .; V gene: TRBV11-2; CDR3 DNA: TGTGCCAGCACAGGGACTAGCGGGAATCTCCGGTACAATGAGCAGTTCTTC; CDR3 protein: CASTGTSGNLRYNEQFF
J gene: TRBJ2-5; D gene: TRBD2; clone size: .; V gene: TRBV5-6; CDR3 DNA: TGTGCCAGCAGCCCATCGGGGGGGCTATGGACCCAGTACTTC; CDR3 protein: CASSPSGGLWTQYF
J gene: TRBJ1-2; D gene: TRBD1; clone size: .; V gene: TRBV5-4; CDR3 DNA: TGTGCCAGCAGACCTCAGGCCGGACAGGCCCATGGCTACACCTTC; CDR3 protein: CASRPQAGQAHGYTF
J gene: TRBJ2-7; D gene: TRBD2; clone size: few; V gene: TRBV4-3; CDR3 DNA: TGCGCCAGCAGCCGCAGGGCGGGACTAGTAGCCGAGCAGTACTTC; CDR3 protein: CASSRRAGLVAEQYF
J gene: TRBJ2-2; D gene: TRBD1; clone size: .; V gene: TRBV27; CDR3 DNA: TGTGCCAGCAGTTTAATAGGGACAGTGAACACCGGGGAGCTGTTTTTT; CDR3 protein: CASSLIGTVNTGELFF
J gene: TRBJ2-2; D gene: TRBD2; clone size: .; V gene: TRBV25-1; CDR3 DNA: TGTGCCAGCAGTGAGCTGAAGCGGGGAGGCACCGGGGAGCTGTTTTTT; CDR3 protein: CASSELKRGGTGELFF
J gene: TRBJ2-1; D gene: TRBD1; clone size: .; V gene: TRBV5-1; CDR3 DNA: TGCGCCAGCAGCCCGGGACAGAGAGGCAATGAGCAGTTCTTC; CDR3 protein: CASSPGQRGNEQFF
J gene: TRBJ1-1; D gene: .; clone size: .; V gene: TRBV19; CDR3 DNA: TGTGCCAGTAAGAGAACAGGAACCACTGAAGCTTTCTTT; CDR3 protein: CASKRTGTTEAFF
J gene: TRBJ2-5; D gene: TRBD2; clone size: .; V gene: TRBV7-9; CDR3 DNA: TGTGCCAGCAGCCCGGGACTAGCGTGGGAGCAGTACTTC; CDR3 protein: CASSPGLAWEQYF
J gene: TRBJ2-5; D gene: .; clone size: .; V gene: TRBV6-5; CDR3 DNA: TGTGCCAGCAGTTCGTCAGGGTCCCAAGAGACCCAGTACTTC; CDR3 protein: CASSSSGSQETQYF
J gene: TRBJ1-1; D gene: .; clone size: .; V gene: TRBV18; CDR3 DNA: TGTGCCAGCTCACCACGGGGGGTCGCAGGATCAACGGAAGCTTTCTTT; CDR3 protein: CASSPRGVAGSTEAFF
J gene: TRBJ2-1; D gene: .; clone size: .; V gene: TRBV7-2; CDR3 DNA: TGTGCCAGCAGCCCGACTGGTACTAATGAGCAGTTCTTC; CDR3 protein: CASSPTGTNEQFF
J gene: TRBJ1-5; D gene: .; clone size: once; V gene: TRBV10-1; CDR3 DNA: TGCGCCAGCAGTGAGTCGCCGGGCAATCAGCCCCAGCATTTT; CDR3 protein: CASSESPGNQPQHF
J gene: TRBJ1-2; D gene: .; clone size: .; V gene: TRBV5-1; CDR3 DNA: TGCGCCAGCAGTAGGGGGGGGGACTATGGCTACACCTTC; CDR3 protein: CASSRGGDYGYTF
J gene: TRBJ2-1; D gene: TRBD2; clone size: .; V gene: TRBV7-2; CDR3 DNA: TGTGCCAGCAGCTCGGATTCGGGACTAGCGGGGGGGACGTTTAATGAGCAGTTCTTC; CDR3 protein: CASSSDSGLAGGTFNEQFF
J gene: TRBJ1-1; D gene: TRBD1; clone size: .; V gene: TRBV9; CDR3 DNA: TGTGCCAGCAGCGTAGGGGACAGGGGTGCTGGGCCTGAAGCTTTCTTT; CDR3 protein: CASSVGDRGAGPEAFF
J gene: TRBJ2-7; D gene: TRBD2; clone size: .; V gene: TRBV27; CDR3 DNA: TGTGCCACCCGGACTAGCGGGGACGAGCAGTACTTC; CDR3 protein: CATRTSGDEQYF
J gene: TRBJ1-6; D gene: .; clone size: .; V gene: TRBV6-6; CDR3 DNA: TGTGCCAGCAGTTACTCGCTGGACGGGGATTCACCCCTCCACTTT; CDR3 protein: CASSYSLDGDSPLHF
J gene: TRBJ2-7; D gene: .; clone size: .; V gene: TRBV7-9; CDR3 DNA: TGTTCCAGCAGCTTAGAGCAATACGAGCAGTACTTC; CDR3 protein: CSSSLEQYEQYF
J gene: TRBJ2-7; D gene: TRBD2; clone size: .; V gene: TRBV9; CDR3 DNA: TGTGCCAGCAGCCACGGACTAGCGGGGGCCACCTACGAGCAGTACTTC; CDR3 protein: CASSHGLAGATYEQYF
J gene: TRBJ2-7; D gene: TRBD2; clone size: .; V gene: TRBV5-6; CDR3 DNA: TGTGCCAGCAGGGAGACGACTAGCGGGTTGAGCTCCTACGAGCAGTACTTC; CDR3 protein: CASRETTSGLSSYEQYF
J gene: TRBJ2-6; D gene: TRBD2; clone size: .; V gene: TRBV6-1; CDR3 DNA: TGTGCCAGCAGTGAGTTTTTTAGCGGGCTAAGCTCTGGGGCCAACGTCCTGACTTTC; CDR3 protein: CASSEFFSGLSSGANVLTF